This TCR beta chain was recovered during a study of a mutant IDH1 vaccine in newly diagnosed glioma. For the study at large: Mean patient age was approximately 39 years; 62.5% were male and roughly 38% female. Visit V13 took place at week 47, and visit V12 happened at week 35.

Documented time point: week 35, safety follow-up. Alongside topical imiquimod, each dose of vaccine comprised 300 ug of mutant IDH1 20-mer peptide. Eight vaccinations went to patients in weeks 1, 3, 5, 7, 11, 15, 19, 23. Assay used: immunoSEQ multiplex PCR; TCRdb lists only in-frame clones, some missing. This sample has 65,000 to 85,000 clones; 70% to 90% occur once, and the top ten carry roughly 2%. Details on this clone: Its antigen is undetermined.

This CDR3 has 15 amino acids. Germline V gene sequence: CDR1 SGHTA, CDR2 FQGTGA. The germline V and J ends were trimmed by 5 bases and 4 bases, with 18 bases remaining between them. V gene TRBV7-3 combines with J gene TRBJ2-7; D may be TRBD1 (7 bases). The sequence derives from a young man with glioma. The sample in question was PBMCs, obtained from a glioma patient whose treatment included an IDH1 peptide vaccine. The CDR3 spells CASSPTGGQRYEQYF. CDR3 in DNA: TGTGCCAGCAGCCCCACCGGGGGACAGCGATACGAGCAGTACTTC. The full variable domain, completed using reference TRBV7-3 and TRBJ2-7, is GAGVSQTPSNKVTEKGKYVELRCDPISGHTALYWYRQSLGQGPEFLIYFQGTGAADDSGLPNDRFFAVRPEGSVSTLKIQRTERGDSAVYLCASSPTGGQRYEQYFGPGTRLTVT.